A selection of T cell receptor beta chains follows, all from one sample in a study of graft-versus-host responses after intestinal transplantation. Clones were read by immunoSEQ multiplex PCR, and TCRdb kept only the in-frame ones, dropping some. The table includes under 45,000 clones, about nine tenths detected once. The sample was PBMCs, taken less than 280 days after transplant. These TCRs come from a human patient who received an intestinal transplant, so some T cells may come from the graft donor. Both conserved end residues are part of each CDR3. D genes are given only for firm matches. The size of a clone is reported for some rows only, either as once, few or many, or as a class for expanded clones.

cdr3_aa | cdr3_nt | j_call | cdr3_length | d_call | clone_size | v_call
CASSYSGGSGANVLTF | TGTGCCAGCAGTTACTCGGGAGGGTCTGGGGCCAACGTCCTGACTTTC | TRBJ2-6 | 16 | TRBD2 | . | TRBV6-5
CASSPPVTGLNGYTF | TGCGCCAGCAGCCCCCCCGTGACAGGGTTAAATGGCTACACCTTC | TRBJ1-2 | 15 | TRBD1 | . | TRBV5-1
CASGSGGTDTQYF | TGTGCTAGTGGTTCAGGGGGCACAGATACGCAGTATTTT | TRBJ2-3 | 13 | . | . | TRBV12-5
CASSFSGASSGANVLTF | TGTGCCAGCAGCTTCTCAGGGGCTAGCTCTGGGGCCAACGTCCTGACTTTC | TRBJ2-6 | 17 | . | . | TRBV5-5
CASTAGGTGELFF | TGTGCCAGCACTGCTGGGGGTACCGGGGAGCTGTTTTTT | TRBJ2-2 | 13 | . | . | TRBV6-1
CASSSTGSRNEQFF | TGTGCCAGCAGTTCTACCGGGTCACGCAATGAGCAGTTCTTC | TRBJ2-1 | 14 | . | once | TRBV27
CASSLGQGSYEQYF | TGCGCCAGCAGCTTGGGGCAGGGCTCCTACGAGCAGTACTTC | TRBJ2-7 | 14 | . | . | TRBV5-1
CASSIGPEQFF | TGTGCCAGTAGTATAGGTCCAGAGCAGTTCTTC | TRBJ2-1 | 11 | . | . | TRBV19
CASIGQGIMSPLHF | TGTGCCAGCATCGGACAGGGGATTATGTCACCCCTCCACTTT | TRBJ1-6 | 14 | TRBD1 | . | TRBV2
CSVRPDSSYEQYF | TGCAGCGTTCGCCCTGACAGCTCCTACGAGCAGTACTTC | TRBJ2-7 | 13 | . | . | TRBV29-1
CASSSSPDYEQYF | TGTGCCAGCAGCTCAAGCCCGGACTACGAGCAGTACTTC | TRBJ2-7 | 13 | . | . | TRBV7-9
CAWGPTNTEAFF | TGTGCCTGGGGACCGACGAACACTGAAGCTTTCTTT | TRBJ1-1 | 12 | . | . | TRBV30
CASSSAGDTPLHF | TGTGCCAGCAGTTCTGCTGGGGATACTCCCCTCCACTTT | TRBJ1-6 | 13 | . | . | TRBV7-6
CASSYSRQGAYEQYF | TGTGCCAGCAGTTACTCAAGGCAGGGGGCTTACGAGCAGTACTTC | TRBJ2-7 | 15 | TRBD1 | once | TRBV6-5
CASSPLGPITGELFF | TGTGCCAGCAGCCCTCTGGGGCCGATCACCGGGGAGCTGTTTTTT | TRBJ2-2 | 15 | . | . | TRBV14
CAWDGWGGGETQYF | TGTGCCTGGGACGGCTGGGGGGGTGGAGAGACCCAGTACTTC | TRBJ2-5 | 14 | TRBD2 | . | TRBV30
CASSLGGFGGGIYNEQFF | TGCGCCAGCAGCTTGGGTGGGTTTGGCGGGGGGATTTACAATGAGCAGTTCTTC | TRBJ2-1 | 18 | TRBD2 | . | TRBV5-1
CASSLGTGTSYEQYF | TGCGCCAGCAGCTTAGGGACAGGGACCTCCTACGAGCAGTACTTC | TRBJ2-7 | 15 | TRBD1 | few | TRBV5-1
CASSISLAGTDTQYF | TGTGCCAGTAGTATATCGCTAGCGGGGACAGATACGCAGTATTTT | TRBJ2-3 | 15 | TRBD2 | once | TRBV19
CASSFDAGPNQETQYF | TGTGCCAGCAGCTTCGACGCGGGGCCAAACCAAGAGACCCAGTACTTC | TRBJ2-5 | 16 | . | . | TRBV5-4
CASAPAHYEQYF | TGTGCCAGCGCGCCAGCCCACTACGAGCAGTACTTC | TRBJ2-7 | 12 | . | once | TRBV6-5
CASSLGQGATNEKLFF | TGCGCCAGCAGCTTGGGACAGGGCGCGACTAATGAAAAACTGTTTTTT | TRBJ1-4 | 16 | TRBD1 | . | TRBV5-1
CASMGGDTQYF | TGCGCCAGCATGGGCGGAGATACGCAGTATTTT | TRBJ2-3 | 11 | . | . | TRBV4-1
CASSFPGGETQYF | TGCGCCAGCAGCTTCCCAGGGGGAGAGACCCAGTACTTC | TRBJ2-5 | 13 | TRBD1 | . | TRBV5-1
CASSIGTANSYEQYF | TGCGCCAGCAGCATCGGGACAGCAAACTCCTACGAGCAGTACTTC | TRBJ2-7 | 15 | TRBD1 | . | TRBV5-1
CASSLRLSGFNCEQYF | TGTGCCAGCAGTTTACGACTGTCGGGCTTTAATTGTGAGCAGTACTTC | TRBJ2-7 | 16 | . | few | TRBV6-5
CAISPSGGINEQFF | TGTGCCATCAGCCCTAGCGGGGGGATCAATGAGCAGTTCTTC | TRBJ2-1 | 14 | TRBD2 | . | TRBV10-3
CASSNHGEQFF | TGTGCCAGCAGCAACCACGGGGAGCAGTTCTTC | TRBJ2-1 | 11 | . | . | TRBV21-1
CASSPKAGSGHYEQYF | TGTGCCAGCAGCCCAAAAGCAGGGAGTGGACACTACGAGCAGTACTTC | TRBJ2-7 | 16 | . | . | TRBV7-9
CATRGGADQPQHF | TGTGCCACCCGTGGGGGAGCCGATCAGCCCCAGCATTTT | TRBJ1-5 | 13 | . | . | TRBV15
CSVVTDQETQYF | TGCAGCGTTGTGACAGATCAAGAGACCCAGTACTTC | TRBJ2-5 | 12 | . | . | TRBV29-1
CASSGDSRGIYEQYF | TGTGCCAGCAGTGGGGACAGCAGGGGGATTTACGAGCAGTACTTC | TRBJ2-7 | 15 | TRBD1 | once | TRBV2
CASSLLAGGQNEQFF | TGCGCCAGCAGCTTGTTAGCGGGGGGACAAAATGAGCAGTTCTTC | TRBJ2-1 | 15 | TRBD2 | . | TRBV5-1
CASSHGPTGGAYEQYF | TGTGCCAGCAGCCATGGGCCCACAGGGGGGGCCTACGAGCAGTACTTC | TRBJ2-7 | 16 | . | once | TRBV27
CASSFSGGARPDNEQFF | TGTGCCAGCAGCTTCAGCGGGGGGGCACGACCCGACAATGAGCAGTTCTTC | TRBJ2-1 | 17 | TRBD2 | once | TRBV11-2
CASSLLSRGSYGYTF | TGTGCCAGCAGCCTATTAAGCCGGGGGAGCTATGGCTACACCTTC | TRBJ1-2 | 15 | . | . | TRBV7-9
CASSVVGPGANVLTF | TGTGCCAGCAGCGTAGTGGGGCCTGGGGCCAACGTCCTGACTTTC | TRBJ2-6 | 15 | . | once | TRBV9
CASSLSGDRVYGYTF | TGTGCCAGCAGCTTGTCCGGGGACAGGGTCTATGGCTACACCTTC | TRBJ1-2 | 15 | TRBD1 | . | TRBV5-4
CASSKGHRDTEAFF | TGTGCCAGCAGCAAAGGGCATAGGGACACTGAAGCTTTCTTT | TRBJ1-1 | 14 | . | . | TRBV5-6
CASSLVPQGQANTEAFF | TGTGCCAGCAGCTTAGTGCCACAGGGACAGGCGAACACTGAAGCTTTCTTT | TRBJ1-1 | 17 | TRBD1 | . | TRBV7-6
CASNYGQGNTGELFF | TGTGCCAGTAACTACGGACAGGGGAACACCGGGGAGCTGTTTTTT | TRBJ2-2 | 15 | TRBD1 | . | TRBV19
CSVELRDRAYEQYF | TGCAGCGTTGAACTCCGGGACAGAGCCTACGAGCAGTACTTC | TRBJ2-7 | 14 | TRBD1 | . | TRBV29-1
CASSALRQGDTEAFF | TGTGCCAGCAGTGCCTTAAGACAGGGGGACACTGAAGCTTTCTTT | TRBJ1-1 | 15 | TRBD1 | . | TRBV6-1
CASSGLAGGNEQFF | TGTGCCAGCAGTGGACTAGCGGGGGGCAATGAGCAGTTCTTC | TRBJ2-1 | 14 | TRBD2 | few | TRBV6-4
CASSPMGVISYEQYF | TGTGCCAGCAGCCCGATGGGAGTGATTTCCTACGAGCAGTACTTC | TRBJ2-7 | 15 | . | few | TRBV14
CAWARDGNQPQHF | TGTGCCTGGGCCCGAGACGGGAATCAGCCCCAGCATTTT | TRBJ1-5 | 13 | . | . | TRBV30
CASSQIGGEKLFF | TGCGCCAGCAGCCAAATCGGAGGTGAAAAACTGTTTTTT | TRBJ1-4 | 13 | . | . | TRBV4-3
CASSGGLAGEYNEQFF | TGTGCCAGCAGTGGCGGACTAGCGGGGGAGTACAATGAGCAGTTCTTC | TRBJ2-1 | 16 | TRBD2 | few | TRBV6-6
CSVSTNYEQYF | TGCAGTGTCTCAACAAACTACGAGCAGTACTTC | TRBJ2-7 | 11 | . | once | TRBV20-1
CASSVVGTTEKLFF | TGCGCCAGCAGCGTGGTCGGGACAACAGAAAAACTGTTTTTT | TRBJ1-4 | 14 | . | . | TRBV5-1
CASSFSGDTQYF | TGTGCCAGCAGCTTCTCGGGAGATACGCAGTATTTT | TRBJ2-3 | 12 | . | . | TRBV5-4